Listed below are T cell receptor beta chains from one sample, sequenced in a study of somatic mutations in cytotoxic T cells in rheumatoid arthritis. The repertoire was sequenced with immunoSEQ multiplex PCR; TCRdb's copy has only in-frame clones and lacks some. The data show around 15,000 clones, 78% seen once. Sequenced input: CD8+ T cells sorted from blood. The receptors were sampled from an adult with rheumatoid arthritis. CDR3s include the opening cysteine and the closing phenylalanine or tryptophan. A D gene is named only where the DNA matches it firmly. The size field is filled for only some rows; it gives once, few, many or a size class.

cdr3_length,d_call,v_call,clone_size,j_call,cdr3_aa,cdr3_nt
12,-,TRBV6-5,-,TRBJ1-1,CASSYKGTEAFF,TGTGCCAGCAGTTATAAAGGCACTGAAGCTTTCTTT
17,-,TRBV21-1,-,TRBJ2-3,CASSKAPTRAATDTQYF,TGTGCCAGCAGCAAAGCGCCGACGCGGGCCGCCACAGATACGCAGTATTTT
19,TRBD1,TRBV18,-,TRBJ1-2,CASSPSRGRDRPNNYGYTF,TGTGCCAGCTCACCCTCCCGGGGACGGGACAGGCCTAATAACTATGGCTACACCTTC
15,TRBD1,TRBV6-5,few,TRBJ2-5,CASSYSGGSGETQYF,TGTGCCAGCAGTTACTCAGGGGGCTCGGGAGAGACCCAGTACTTC
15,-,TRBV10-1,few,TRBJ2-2,CASSPIRGHTGELFF,TGCGCCAGCAGCCCCATCCGGGGCCACACCGGGGAGCTGTTTTTT
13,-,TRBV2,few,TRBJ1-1,CASRPRGNTEAFF,TGTGCCAGCAGACCCAGAGGGAACACTGAAGCTTTCTTT
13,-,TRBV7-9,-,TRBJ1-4,CASSVATNEKLFF,TGTGCCAGCAGCGTCGCAACTAATGAAAAACTGTTTTTT
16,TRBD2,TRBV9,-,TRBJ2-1,CASSVGASGNYNEQFF,TGTGCCAGCAGCGTAGGGGCTAGCGGCAATTACAATGAGCAGTTCTTC
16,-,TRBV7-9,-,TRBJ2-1,CASSPGAGKGYNEQFF,TGTGCCAGCAGCCCGGGGGCTGGGAAGGGGTACAATGAGCAGTTCTTC
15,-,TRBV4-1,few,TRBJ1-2,CASSQGDEDLRGYTF,TGCGCCAGCAGCCAAGGGGATGAGGACTTACGCGGCTACACCTTC
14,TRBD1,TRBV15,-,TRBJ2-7,CATSNLQRGHEQYF,TGTGCCACCAGCAACTTACAAAGGGGGCACGAGCAGTACTTC
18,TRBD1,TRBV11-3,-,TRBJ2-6,CASSPRGQGAIGANVLTF,TGTGCCAGCAGCCCCCGAGGGCAGGGGGCTATTGGGGCCAACGTCCTGACTTTC
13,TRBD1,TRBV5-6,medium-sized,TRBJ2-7,CASSGGQYGGQYF,TGTGCCAGCAGCGGGGGACAGTATGGAGGGCAGTACTTC
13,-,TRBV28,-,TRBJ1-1,CASTLGGWSEAFF,TGTGCCAGCACCCTAGGGGGTTGGAGTGAAGCTTTCTTT
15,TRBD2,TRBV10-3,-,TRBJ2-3,CAIRASSGRLDTQYF,TGTGCCATCAGAGCTTCTAGCGGTCGCCTAGATACGCAGTATTTT
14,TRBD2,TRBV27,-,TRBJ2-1,CASRTSGSLNEQFF,TGTGCCAGCAGAACTAGCGGGAGTCTGAATGAGCAGTTCTTC
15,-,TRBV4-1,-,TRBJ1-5,CASSPSVQGNQPQHF,TGCGCCAGCAGCCCGTCGGTCCAGGGCAATCAGCCCCAGCATTTT
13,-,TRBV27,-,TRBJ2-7,CASSSVLGYEQYF,TGTGCCAGCAGTTCCGTCCTAGGATACGAGCAGTACTTC
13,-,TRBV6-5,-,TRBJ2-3,CASNKGSTDTQYF,TGTGCCAGCAATAAGGGTAGCACAGATACGCAGTATTTT
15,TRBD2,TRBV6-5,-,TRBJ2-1,CASGAGTSSYNEQFF,TGTGCCAGCGGGGCCGGGACTAGCTCTTACAATGAGCAGTTCTTC
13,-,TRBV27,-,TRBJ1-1,CASSFREGTEAFF,TGTGCCAGCAGTTTCCGGGAAGGAACTGAAGCTTTCTTT
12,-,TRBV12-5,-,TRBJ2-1,CASGLERDEQFF,TGTGCTAGTGGTTTAGAGCGGGATGAGCAGTTCTTC
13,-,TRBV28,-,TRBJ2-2,CATFTGSIGELFF,TGTGCCACCTTTACAGGGTCGATCGGGGAGCTGTTTTTT
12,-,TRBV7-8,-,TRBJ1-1,CASSTTNTEAFF,TGTGCCAGCAGCACAACGAACACTGAAGCTTTCTTT
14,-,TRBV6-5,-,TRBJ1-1,CASSYSNPATEAFF,TGTGCCAGCAGTTACTCGAATCCGGCCACTGAAGCTTTCTTT
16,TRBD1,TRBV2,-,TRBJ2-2,CASLAVRGPLTGELFF,TGTGCCAGTTTGGCCGTTAGGGGGCCGTTAACCGGGGAGCTGTTTTTT
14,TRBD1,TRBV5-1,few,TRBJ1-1,CASSLGQPNTEAFF,TGCGCCAGCAGCCTGGGACAGCCGAACACTGAAGCTTTCTTT
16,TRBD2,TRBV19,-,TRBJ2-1,CASIGLAGGSYNEQFF,TGTGCCAGTATCGGATTAGCGGGAGGTTCCTACAATGAGCAGTTCTTC
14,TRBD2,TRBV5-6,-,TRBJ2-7,CASSSGGDLYEQYF,TGTGCCAGCAGCTCCGGGGGGGATCTCTACGAGCAGTACTTC
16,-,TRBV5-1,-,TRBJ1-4,CASSLAAGASNEKLFF,TGCGCCAGCAGCTTGGCAGCGGGGGCCAGTAATGAAAAACTGTTTTTT
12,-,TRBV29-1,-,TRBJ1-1,CSVAGVIAEAFF,TGCAGCGTTGCAGGGGTCATTGCTGAAGCTTTCTTT
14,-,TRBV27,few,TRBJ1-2,CASSLIGGGRGYTF,TGTGCCAGCAGCCTTATTGGGGGGGGTAGAGGCTACACCTTC
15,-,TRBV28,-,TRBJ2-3,CASSFWSSGAYTQYF,TGTGCCAGCAGTTTCTGGTCTTCGGGAGCCTATACGCAGTATTTT
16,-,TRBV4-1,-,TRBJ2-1,CASSGGIVPAPNEQFF,TGCGCCAGCAGCGGCGGAATAGTACCTGCCCCCAATGAGCAGTTCTTC
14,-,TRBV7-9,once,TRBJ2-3,CASSLAVTTDTQYF,TGTGCCAGCAGCTTAGCGGTCACCACAGATACGCAGTATTTT
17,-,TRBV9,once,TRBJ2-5,CASSVGLWGRGTETQYF,TGTGCCAGCAGCGTAGGGTTATGGGGGCGCGGTACGGAGACCCAGTACTTC
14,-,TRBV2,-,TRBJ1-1,CASSEVDSQREAFF,TGTGCCAGCAGTGAAGTGGACAGCCAGCGGGAAGCTTTCTTT
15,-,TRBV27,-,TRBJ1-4,CASSTEGRLNEKLFF,TGTGCCAGCAGTACAGAGGGGCGGCTTAATGAAAAACTGTTTTTT
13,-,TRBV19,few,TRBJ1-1,CASRTTGPLGAFF,TGTGCCAGCAGAACAACGGGACCCCTGGGAGCTTTCTTT
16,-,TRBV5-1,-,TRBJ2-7,CASSLSRTDSSYEQYF,TGCGCCAGCAGCTTGTCTAGGACAGACTCTTCCTACGAGCAGTACTTC
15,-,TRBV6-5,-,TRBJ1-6,CASAEGGPHNSPLHF,TGTGCCAGCGCCGAGGGGGGTCCCCATAATTCACCCCTCCACTTT
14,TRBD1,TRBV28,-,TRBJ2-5,CASKTHGQGETQYF,TGTGCCAGCAAAACACACGGACAGGGGGAGACCCAGTACTTC
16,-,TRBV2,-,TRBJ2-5,CASSLASGGAYGTQYF,TGTGCCAGCTCCCTCGCCTCTGGGGGGGCTTACGGGACCCAGTACTTC
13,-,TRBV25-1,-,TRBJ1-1,CASSESSDTEAFF,TGTGCCAGCAGTGAAAGTTCCGACACTGAAGCTTTCTTT